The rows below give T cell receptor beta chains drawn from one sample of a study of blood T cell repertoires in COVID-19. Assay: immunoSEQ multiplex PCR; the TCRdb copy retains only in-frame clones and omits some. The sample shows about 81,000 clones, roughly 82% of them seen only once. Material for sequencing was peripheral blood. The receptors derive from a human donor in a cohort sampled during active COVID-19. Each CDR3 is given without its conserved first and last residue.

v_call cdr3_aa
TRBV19 ASSITGRAENYGYT
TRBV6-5 ASSYSTGGDYEQY
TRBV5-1 ASSPGGNYNEQF
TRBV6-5 ASSPGDYEQY
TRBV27 ASSPGTAGELF
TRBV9 ASSPTTGSGYT
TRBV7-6 ASSLATGVAPLH
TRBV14 ASSQDPGRGYT
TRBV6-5 ASSYSKYRVNTEAF
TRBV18 ASSSQGGIGQGNSPLH
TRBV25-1 ASSEQGQFGYT